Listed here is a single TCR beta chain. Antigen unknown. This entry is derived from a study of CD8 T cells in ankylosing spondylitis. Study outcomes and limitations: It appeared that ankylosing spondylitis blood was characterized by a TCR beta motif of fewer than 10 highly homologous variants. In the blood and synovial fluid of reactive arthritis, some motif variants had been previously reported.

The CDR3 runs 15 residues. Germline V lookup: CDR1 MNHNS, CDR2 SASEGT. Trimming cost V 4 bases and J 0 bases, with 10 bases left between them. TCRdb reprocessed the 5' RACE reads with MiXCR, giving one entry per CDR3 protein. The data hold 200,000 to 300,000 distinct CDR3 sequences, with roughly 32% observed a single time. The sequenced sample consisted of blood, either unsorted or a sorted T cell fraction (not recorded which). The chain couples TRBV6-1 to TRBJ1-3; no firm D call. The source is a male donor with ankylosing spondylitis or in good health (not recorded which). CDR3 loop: CASSGASSSGNTIYF. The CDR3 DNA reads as TGTGCCAGCAGTGGGGCATCGAGCTCTGGAAACACCATATATTTT.